The TCR beta chain described here comes from a study of low-dose radiotherapy and immunotherapy resistance in tumors. The overall study: Cyclophosphamide was given intravenously at 200 mg/m2 every two weeks, and each dose came one day before radiation and immunotherapy.

V was pared by 4 bases and J by 1 base, with 13 bases of the junction left unmatched. The germline CDR1 and CDR2 sequences are KGHSY and FQNENV. The CDR3 is 19 residues long. cDNA synthesis used a TRAV/TRBV-specific primer set for both chains. Both a constant-region primer and a V-primer adapter served to amplify TCRs across 20 PCR cycles. TCRdb processed the reads anew with MiXCR; each CDR3 protein has one entry. The table records over 65,000 distinct CDR3 sequences, 15% to 20% of them present only once. The time point was: before trial treatment. This chain joins TRBV16 and TRBJ1-5; 10 nucleotides match TRBD1. The source was PBMCs, collected before treatment. The TCR was taken from a male donor with prostate cancer. The CDR3 DNA sequence: TGTGCCAGCAGCCGCTTGACAGGGGGCTCAATTGGCAGCAATCAGCCCCAGCATTTT. Amino acid sequence: CASSRLTGGSIGSNQPQHF.